This TCR beta chain derives from a study of T cell repertoires in cytomegalovirus infection. This clonotype showed up many times. V lost 4 bases, J lost 4 bases, and 14 bases stayed unmatched. Germline lookup yields CDR1 SGHTA and CDR2 FQGNSA. The CDR3 is 17 amino acids. TCRdb reprocessed the reads with MiXCR, giving one entry per CDR3 protein. The table includes around 740,000 distinct CDR3 sequences, approximately 40% detected once. J is TRBJ2-7 and V is TRBV7-2, with 9 bases identical to TRBD2. Sample: PBMCs. The source is a human donor in good health (CMV status not recorded). Some clones in this sample may be carry-over from other donors' samples. CDR3 sequence (DNA): TGTGCCAGCAGCTCCCGGGCTACGTTAGCGGGGGTTTACGAGCAGTACTTC. Protein: CASSSRATLAGVYEQYF.